This TCR beta chain stems from a study of identical twins (TCRdb year 2016). As for the study more broadly: To test whether fetal clonotypes persist, the study used deep sequencing on TCR alpha and beta repertoires from monozygotic twins, unrelated adults of various ages, and cord blood. To rule out contamination, replicate twin experiments were performed at different times with different library preparation protocols.

Study-wide findings and limitations: A weaker excess of twin sharing was found in beta out-of-frame sequences because the signal-to-noise ratio was lowered by fewer shared sequences. Conclusions relied on cross-sectional statistical analysis, since the same donors could not be followed over many years. Out-of-frame TCR alpha sharing in monozygotic twins was systematically underestimated by recombination models, whereas sharing between unrelated individuals was in agreement with the recombination models. Zero-insertion analyses could be partly confounded by invariant T cells such as MAIT and iNKT, though diverse VJ usage argued against such confounding for most clonotypes. Compared with coincidental sharing between unrelated individuals, an excess of low generation-probability sequences was observed among out-of-frame TCR alpha sequences shared between twins. Abundant cord blood beta clonotypes had fewer insertions, young adult naive repertoires showed a similar but weaker trend, and memory repertoires showed no such trend.

Looking up the germline V gene yields CDR1 SGHRS and CDR2 YFSETQ. V loses 2 bases of germline sequence and J loses 4 bases, and the interval between the two ends is 16 bases. Inclusive of the bounding cysteine and phenylalanine, the CDR3 is 16 residues long. Only the CDR3 part of the read is kept: 48 bases, read in frame from the first base. Library preparation used 5' RACE. Sequencing was carried out with an Illumina HiSeq 2000. Template switching introduced a universal primer binding site; the final cDNA contained a unique molecular identifier, enabling accurate counting of TCR cDNA molecules. First-strand cDNA for TCR alpha and beta chains was synthesized from specific primers in the conserved constant-segment region. To control for contamination, every cDNA library carried two barcodes: a SMART-Mk sample barcode plus Illumina barcodes. TruSeq adapter sequences, together with Illumina sample barcodes, were added in two successive PCR steps. Sequencing of the TCR alpha and beta cDNA libraries was done on the Illumina HiSeq platform using custom primers. Turning to the authors' computational methods: Raw reads were processed with MiGEC to extract unique molecular identifiers, and MiXCR was used to determine CDR3 positions. Recombination models were inferred per individual with the repgenHMM and IGoR tools using an EM algorithm. The tcR package in R was used for shared clonotype analysis, with sharing normalized by the product of cloneset sizes. To study raw recombination free of thymic and clonal selection effects, out-of-frame nonproductive sequences were analyzed. TCRdb cleaned the public reads at Q25 with fastp, built clones with MiXCR and kept in-frame beta chains. Rows are combined by CDR3 protein, so each entry shows the most common genes and DNA. The V and J calls here are based on TCRdb, not the publication. Across this sample there are 400,000 to 600,000 distinct CDR3 sequences, with 20% to 25% seen only once. The ten largest clones capture around 0.5% of the sample.

This clonotype was counted between two and nine times. No antigen is known for it. No much larger clone exists at a distance of one base, and base qualities are not known. Every donor was a healthy Caucasian. Three pairs of female monozygotic twins, all aged 18 to 29 years, were included in the twin cohort. Positive isolation kits from Invitrogen were used to isolate CD4+ and CD8+ T cell populations. In addition, the sample was reused for a study of yellow fever vaccine responses in identical twins. Per the second study: The authors reported that the T cell response to vaccination in identical twins appeared partly convergent and partly personalized. Focusing on identical twins, the study followed the T cell clones that responded to the vaccine, and did so with precision.

The chain is assembled from TRBV5-1 and TRBJ2-1, with no reliable assignment of the D segment. This clonotype originated in a woman aged 18-30 years in good health. The sample was CD4+ T cells sorted from blood. The DNA sequence is given as TGCGCCAGCAGCTTAGGCCCTAGGTCCCCGTACAATGAGCAGTTCTTC. This translates into CASSLGPRSPYNEQFF.